In this sample, the clone carrying this T cell receptor (beta chain) turned up once. This sample is drawn from a study of blood T cell repertoires in COVID-19. Study as a whole: The study drew acute and convalescent COVID-19 samples from the United States, Italy and Spain.

For recovered donors of Cohort 3, there were two negative PCRs, clearance, or symptom resolution. The table came from immunoSEQ multiplex PCR; TCRdb's copy has only in-frame clones and leaves some out. The repertoire holds about 170,000 clones, about 88% seen once, with about 0.8% in the top ten. Sequenced: PBMCs or T cells enriched from blood (not recorded which). The TCR was taken from a woman in her late teens or twenties who had recovered from COVID-19.

The CDR3 reads CASRSTGGNTIYF. CDR3 nucleotides: TGTGCCAGCAGGTCGACAGGAGGAAACACCATATATTTT. This sequence joins TRBV27 and TRBJ1-3; TRBD1 is a possible D gene (6 bases). V gave up 6 bases and J gave up 4 bases, with 10 bases separating them. Per the germline V gene, CDR1 is MNHEY and CDR2 is SMNVEV (reference sequence). The CDR3 is 13 residues long.